This TCR beta chain was identified during a study of metastatic and nonmetastatic thyroid tumors. Study details: Thyroid patients, malignant and benign, had repertoires compared across blood and tumor or nodule tissue. Overall study results and limits: As reported, TCR beta diversity in blood and tumor was significantly higher in malignant thyroid tumors than in benign nodules.

Source study methods: Between-group CDR3 differences, defined by clinicopathological status, yielded a distant-metastasis classifier for papillary thyroid cancer. Using MiXCR, TCRdb reanalyzed the PCR reads. For this entry, the V and J calls and clone size follow TCRdb and not the study's own pipeline. The repertoire holds a few thousand clones, more than 30% seen once, with roughly 20% in the top ten. Every patient was untreated before thyroid surgery. A word on this clone: Its antigen is undetermined.

The CDR3 is 11 amino acids. Germline V gene data show CDR1 as SQVTM and CDR2 as ANQGSEA. V gave up 6 bases and J gave up 1 base, with 6 bases separating them. This receptor was identified in a female donor with papillary thyroid cancer or a benign thyroid nodule (not recorded which). Some clones in this sample may be carry-over from other donors' samples. Sequenced material: adjacent normal tissue. This chain connects TRBV29-1 to TRBJ1-1; D uncertain. As DNA, the CDR3 is TGCAGCGTGGAAAAGAACACTGAAGCTTTCTTT. The encoded protein is CSVEKNTEAFF.